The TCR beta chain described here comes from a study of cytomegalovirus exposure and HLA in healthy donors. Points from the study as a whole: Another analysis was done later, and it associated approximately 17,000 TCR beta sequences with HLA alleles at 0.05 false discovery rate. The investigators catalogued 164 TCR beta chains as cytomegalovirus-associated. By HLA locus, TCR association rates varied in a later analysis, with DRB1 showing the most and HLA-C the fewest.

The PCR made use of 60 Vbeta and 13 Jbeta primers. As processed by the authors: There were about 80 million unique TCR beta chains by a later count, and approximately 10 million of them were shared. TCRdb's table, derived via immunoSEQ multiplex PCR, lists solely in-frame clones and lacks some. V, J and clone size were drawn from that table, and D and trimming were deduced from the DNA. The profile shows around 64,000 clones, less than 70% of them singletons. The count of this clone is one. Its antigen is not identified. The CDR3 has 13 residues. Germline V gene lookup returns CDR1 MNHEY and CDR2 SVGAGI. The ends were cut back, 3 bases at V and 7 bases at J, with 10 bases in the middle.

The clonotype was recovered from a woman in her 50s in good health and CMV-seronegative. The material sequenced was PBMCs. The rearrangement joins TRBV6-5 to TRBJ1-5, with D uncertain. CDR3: CASSYTPLQPQHF. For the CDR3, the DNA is TGTGCCAGCAGTTATACTCCTTTGCAGCCCCAGCATTTT.